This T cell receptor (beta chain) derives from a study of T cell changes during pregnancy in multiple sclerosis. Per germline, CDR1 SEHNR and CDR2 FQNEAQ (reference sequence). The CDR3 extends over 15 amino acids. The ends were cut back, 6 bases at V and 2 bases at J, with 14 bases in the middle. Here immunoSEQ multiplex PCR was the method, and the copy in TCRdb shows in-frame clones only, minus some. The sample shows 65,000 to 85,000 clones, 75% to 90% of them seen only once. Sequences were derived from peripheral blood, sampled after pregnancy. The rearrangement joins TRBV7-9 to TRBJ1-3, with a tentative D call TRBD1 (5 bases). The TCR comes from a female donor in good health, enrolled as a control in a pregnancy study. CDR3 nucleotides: TGTGCCAGCAGTACACAGGATCTTACTGGAAACACCATATATTTT. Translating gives CASSTQDLTGNTIYF. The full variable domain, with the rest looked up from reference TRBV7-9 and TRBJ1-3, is DTGVSQNPRHKITKRGQNVTFRCDPISEHNRLYWYRQTLGQGPEFLTYFQNEAQLEKSRLLSDRFSAERPKGSFSTLEIQRTEQGDSAMYLCASSTQDLTGNTIYFGEGSWLTVV.